Sequencing of this TCR beta chain was carried out in a study of T cells in localized non-small cell lung cancer. Germline assignment: CDR1 LNHDA and CDR2 SQIVND (reference sequence). The CDR3 sequence is 14 residues long. Trimming cost V 5 bases and J 8 bases, with 18 bases left between them. TCRdb's table, derived via immunoSEQ multiplex PCR, lists solely in-frame clones and lacks some. The repertoire consists of around 92,000 clones, with roughly 90% occurring once and the leading ten covering about 4%. This clone was detected only once. The source was PBMCs, collected before any cancer treatment. V usage is TRBV19 and J usage is TRBJ1-2; possible D gene TRBD1, 6 bases. This clonotype was obtained from a woman between 35 and 75 years old with stage II squamous cell lung carcinoma. CDR3 in DNA: TGTGCCAGTAGTCCGACAGGACGTCAACAGGGCTACACCTTC. Translated: CASSPTGRQQGYTF.